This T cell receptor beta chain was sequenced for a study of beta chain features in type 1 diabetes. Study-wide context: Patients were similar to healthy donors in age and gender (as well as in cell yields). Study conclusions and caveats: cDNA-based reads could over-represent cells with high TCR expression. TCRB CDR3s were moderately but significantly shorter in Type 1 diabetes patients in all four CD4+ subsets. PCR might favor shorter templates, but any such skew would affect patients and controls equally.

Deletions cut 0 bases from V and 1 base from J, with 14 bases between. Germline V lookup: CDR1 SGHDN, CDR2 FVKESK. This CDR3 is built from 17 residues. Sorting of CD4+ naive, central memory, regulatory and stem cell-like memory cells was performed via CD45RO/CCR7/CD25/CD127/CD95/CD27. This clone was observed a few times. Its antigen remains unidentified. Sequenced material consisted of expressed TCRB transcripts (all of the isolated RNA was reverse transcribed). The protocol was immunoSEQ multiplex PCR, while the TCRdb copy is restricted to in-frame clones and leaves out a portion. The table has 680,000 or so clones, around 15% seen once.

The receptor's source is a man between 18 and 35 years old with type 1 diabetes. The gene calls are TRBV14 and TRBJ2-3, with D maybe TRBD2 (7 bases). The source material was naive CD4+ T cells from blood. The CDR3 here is CASSQEWRGPRTDTQYF. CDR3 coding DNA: TGTGCCAGCAGCCAAGAATGGCGGGGGCCGCGCACAGATACGCAGTATTTT.